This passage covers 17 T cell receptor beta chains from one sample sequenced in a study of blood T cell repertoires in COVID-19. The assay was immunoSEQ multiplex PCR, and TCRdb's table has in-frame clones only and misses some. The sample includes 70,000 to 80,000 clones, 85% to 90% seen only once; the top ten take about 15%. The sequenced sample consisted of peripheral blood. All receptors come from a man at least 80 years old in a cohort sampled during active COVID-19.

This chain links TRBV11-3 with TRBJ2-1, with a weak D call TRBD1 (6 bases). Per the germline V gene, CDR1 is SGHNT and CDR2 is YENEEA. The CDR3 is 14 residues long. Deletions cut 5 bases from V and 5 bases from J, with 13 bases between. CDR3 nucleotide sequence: TGTGCCAGCAGCGTGGGACAAACAAACAATGAGCAGTTCTTC. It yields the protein CASSVGQTNNEQFF.

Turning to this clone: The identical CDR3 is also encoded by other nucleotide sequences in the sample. DNA for the CDR3: TGTGCCAGCAGCTTCGGGATAGGGCGGGGGGGCTTAGGAAATGAGCAGTTCTTC. Protein sequence: CASSFGIGRGGLGNEQFF. The chain links TRBV7-2 to TRBJ2-1; TRBD2 matches 9 bases. The CDR3 has 18 residues. Germline CDR1 and CDR2: SGHTA and FQGNSA. The V segment lost 3 bases and the J segment 7 bases; nucleotides outside the gene matches: 16.

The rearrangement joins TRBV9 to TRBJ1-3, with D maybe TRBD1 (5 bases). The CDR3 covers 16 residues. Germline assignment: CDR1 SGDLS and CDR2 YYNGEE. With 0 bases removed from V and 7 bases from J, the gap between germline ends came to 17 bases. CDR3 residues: CASSVAPSSRANTIYF. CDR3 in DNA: TGTGCCAGCAGCGTAGCTCCGAGTTCCAGGGCCAACACCATATATTTT.

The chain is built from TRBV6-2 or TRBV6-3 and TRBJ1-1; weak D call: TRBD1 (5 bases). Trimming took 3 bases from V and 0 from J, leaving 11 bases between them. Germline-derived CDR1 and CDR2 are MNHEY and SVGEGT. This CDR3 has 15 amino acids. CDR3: CASSYADSMNTEAFF. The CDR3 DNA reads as TGTGCCAGCAGTTATGCCGACAGCATGAACACTGAAGCTTTCTTT.

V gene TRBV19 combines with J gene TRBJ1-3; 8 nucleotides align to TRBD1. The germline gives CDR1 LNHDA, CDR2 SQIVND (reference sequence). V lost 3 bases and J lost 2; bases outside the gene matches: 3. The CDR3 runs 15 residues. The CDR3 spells CASSIGQGAGNTIYF. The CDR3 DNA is TGTGCCAGTAGTATCGGACAGGGTGCTGGAAACACCATATATTTT.

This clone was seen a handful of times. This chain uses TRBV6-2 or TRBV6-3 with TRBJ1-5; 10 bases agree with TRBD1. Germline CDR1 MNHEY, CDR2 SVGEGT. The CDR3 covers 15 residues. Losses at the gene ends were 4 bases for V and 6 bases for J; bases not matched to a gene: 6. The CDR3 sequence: CASSLGQGGAQPQHF. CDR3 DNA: TGTGCCAGCAGTTTAGGACAGGGGGGGGCTCAGCCCCAGCATTTT.

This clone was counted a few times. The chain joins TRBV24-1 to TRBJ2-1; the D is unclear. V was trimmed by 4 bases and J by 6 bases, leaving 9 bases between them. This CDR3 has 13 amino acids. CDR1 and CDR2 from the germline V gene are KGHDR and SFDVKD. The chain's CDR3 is CATSDPQRNEQFF. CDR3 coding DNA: TGTGCCACCAGTGACCCCCAGCGCAATGAGCAGTTCTTC.

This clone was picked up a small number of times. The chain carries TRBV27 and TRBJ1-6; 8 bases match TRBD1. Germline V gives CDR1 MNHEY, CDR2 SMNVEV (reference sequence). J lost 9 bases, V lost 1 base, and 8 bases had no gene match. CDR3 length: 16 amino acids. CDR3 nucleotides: TGTGCCAGCAGTTTATTCCCAGGGGGCTCTATTTCACCCCTCCACTTT. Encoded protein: CASSLFPGGSISPLHF.

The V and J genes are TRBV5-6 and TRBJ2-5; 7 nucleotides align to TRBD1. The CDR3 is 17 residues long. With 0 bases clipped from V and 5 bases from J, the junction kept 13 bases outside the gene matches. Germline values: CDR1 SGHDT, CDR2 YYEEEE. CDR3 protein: CASSLGMTGIYVETQYF. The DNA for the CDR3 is TGTGCCAGCAGCTTGGGGATGACAGGGATATATGTGGAGACCCAGTACTTC.

The CDR3 reads CASRLAGGPF. The CDR3, as DNA: TGTGCAAGTCGCTTAGCCGGAGGGCCCTTC. The gene calls are TRBV12-2 and TRBJ1-2. TRBV12-2 is a pseudogene segment. The CDR3 has 10 residues.

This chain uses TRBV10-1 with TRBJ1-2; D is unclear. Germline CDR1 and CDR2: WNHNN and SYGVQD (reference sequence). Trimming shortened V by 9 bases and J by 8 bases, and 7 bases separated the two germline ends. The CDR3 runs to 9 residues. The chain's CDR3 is CARLGGYTF. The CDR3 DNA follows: TGCGCCAGGCTAGGCGGCTACACCTTC.

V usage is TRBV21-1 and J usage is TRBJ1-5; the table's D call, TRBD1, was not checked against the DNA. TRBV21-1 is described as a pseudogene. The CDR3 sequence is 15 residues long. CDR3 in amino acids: CAAVRGTGGFQPQHF. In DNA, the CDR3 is TGTGCCGCAGTGAGAGGGACAGGGGGGTTCCAGCCCCAGCATTTT.

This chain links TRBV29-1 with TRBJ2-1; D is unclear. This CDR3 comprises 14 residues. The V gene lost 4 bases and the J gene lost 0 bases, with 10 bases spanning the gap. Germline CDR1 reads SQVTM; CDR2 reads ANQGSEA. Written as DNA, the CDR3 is TGCAGCGTTGTTCTTACAGTCTCCTACAATGAGCAGTTCTTC. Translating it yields CSVVLTVSYNEQFF.

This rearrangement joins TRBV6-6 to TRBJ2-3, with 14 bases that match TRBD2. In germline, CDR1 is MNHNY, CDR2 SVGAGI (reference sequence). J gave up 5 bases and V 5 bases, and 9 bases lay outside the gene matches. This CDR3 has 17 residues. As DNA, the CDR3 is TGTGCCAGCAGTCACGGACTAGCGGGGGGTCCGGAAGATACGCAGTATTTT. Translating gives CASSHGLAGGPEDTQYF.

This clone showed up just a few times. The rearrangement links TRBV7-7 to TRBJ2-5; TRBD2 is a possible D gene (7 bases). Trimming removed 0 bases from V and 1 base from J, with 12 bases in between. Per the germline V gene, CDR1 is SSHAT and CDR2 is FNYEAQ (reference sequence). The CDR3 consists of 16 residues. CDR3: CASSLAPGGLQETQYF. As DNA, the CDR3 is TGTGCCAGCAGCTTAGCACCGGGGGGCCTCCAAGAGACCCAGTACTTC.

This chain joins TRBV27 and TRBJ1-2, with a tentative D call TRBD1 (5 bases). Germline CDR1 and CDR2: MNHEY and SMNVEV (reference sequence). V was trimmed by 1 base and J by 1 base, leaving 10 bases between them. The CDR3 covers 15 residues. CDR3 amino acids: CASSLFGGGNYGYTF. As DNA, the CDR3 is TGTGCCAGCAGTTTATTTGGGGGAGGTAACTATGGCTACACCTTC.

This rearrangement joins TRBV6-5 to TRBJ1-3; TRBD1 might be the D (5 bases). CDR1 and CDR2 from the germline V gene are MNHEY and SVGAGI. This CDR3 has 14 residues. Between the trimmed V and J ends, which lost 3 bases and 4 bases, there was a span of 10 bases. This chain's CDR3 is CASSYDREGNTIYF. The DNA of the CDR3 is TGTGCCAGCAGTTATGACAGAGAAGGAAACACCATATATTTT.